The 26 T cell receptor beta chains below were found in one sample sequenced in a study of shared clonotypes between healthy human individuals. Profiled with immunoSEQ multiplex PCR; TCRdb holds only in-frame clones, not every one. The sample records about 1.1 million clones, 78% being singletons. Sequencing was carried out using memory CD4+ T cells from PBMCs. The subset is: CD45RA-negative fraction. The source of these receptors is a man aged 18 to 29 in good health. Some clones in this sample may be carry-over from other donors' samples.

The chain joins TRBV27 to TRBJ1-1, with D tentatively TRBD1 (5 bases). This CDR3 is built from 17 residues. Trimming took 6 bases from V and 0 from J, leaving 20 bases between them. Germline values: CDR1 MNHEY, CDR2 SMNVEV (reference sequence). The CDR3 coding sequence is TGTGCCAGCAGGGGACGGGGCCAGGGAATAATGAACACTGAAGCTTTCTTT. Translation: CASRGRGQGIMNTEAFF.

The CDR3 nucleotides are TGTGCCAGCAGCGTACCGCGGACTAGCGGGAATCCGAACACCGGGGAGCTGTTTTTT. Its protein is CASSVPRTSGNPNTGELFF. This chain joins TRBV9 and TRBJ2-2; 12 bases fit TRBD2. The junction had 7 bases not matched to a gene; V was cut back by 1 base and J by 0 bases. The length of the CDR3 is 19 residues. Germline V gene sequence: CDR1 SGDLS, CDR2 YYNGEE.

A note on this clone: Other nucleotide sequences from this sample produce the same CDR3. The CDR3 DNA sequence: TGCGCCAGCAGCTTGGGCCCCATCAGCACAGATACGCAGTATTTT. Translated: CASSLGPISTDTQYF. This rearrangement joins TRBV5-1 to TRBJ2-3; D is uncertain. Trimming cost V 0 bases and J 0 bases, with 8 bases left between them. The CDR3 is 15 residues long. From germline, CDR1 is SGHRS and CDR2 YFSETQ.

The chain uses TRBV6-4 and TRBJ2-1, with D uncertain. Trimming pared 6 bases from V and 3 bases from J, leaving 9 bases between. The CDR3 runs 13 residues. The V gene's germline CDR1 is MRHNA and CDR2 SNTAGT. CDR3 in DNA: TGTGCCAGCAGCCTGACTGGCTACAATGAGCAGTTCTTC. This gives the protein CASSLTGYNEQFF.

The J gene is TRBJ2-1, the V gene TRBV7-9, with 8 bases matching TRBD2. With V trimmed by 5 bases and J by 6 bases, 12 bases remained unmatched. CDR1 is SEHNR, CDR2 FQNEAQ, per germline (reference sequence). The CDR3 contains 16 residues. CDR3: CASSPTTAGVLNEQFF. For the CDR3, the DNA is TGTGCCAGCAGCCCAACGACAGCGGGGGTACTCAATGAGCAGTTCTTC. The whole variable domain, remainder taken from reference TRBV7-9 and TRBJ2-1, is DTGVSQNPRHKITKRGQNVTFRCDPISEHNRLYWYRQTLGQGPEFLTYFQNEAQLEKSRLLSDRFSAERPKGSFSTLEIQRTEQGDSAMYLCASSPTTAGVLNEQFFGPGTRLTVL.

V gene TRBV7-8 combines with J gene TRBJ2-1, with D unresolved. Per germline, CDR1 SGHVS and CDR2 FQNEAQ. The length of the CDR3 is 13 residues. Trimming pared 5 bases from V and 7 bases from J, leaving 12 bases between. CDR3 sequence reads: CASSTLHQNEQFF. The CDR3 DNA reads TGTGCCAGCAGCACCCTACACCAGAATGAGCAGTTCTTC.

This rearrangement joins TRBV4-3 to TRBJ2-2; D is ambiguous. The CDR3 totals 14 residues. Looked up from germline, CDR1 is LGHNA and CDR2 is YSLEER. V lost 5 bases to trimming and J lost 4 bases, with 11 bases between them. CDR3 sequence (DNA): TGCGCCAGCAGCGCCGGGCCAACCACCGGGGAGCTGTTTTTT. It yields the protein CASSAGPTTGELFF.

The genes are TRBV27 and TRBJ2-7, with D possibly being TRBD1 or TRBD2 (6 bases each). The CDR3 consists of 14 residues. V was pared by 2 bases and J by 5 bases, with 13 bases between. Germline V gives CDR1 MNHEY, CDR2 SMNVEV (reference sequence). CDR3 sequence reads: CASSLNGGINEQYF. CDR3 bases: TGTGCCAGCAGTTTAAACGGGGGCATCAACGAGCAGTACTTC.

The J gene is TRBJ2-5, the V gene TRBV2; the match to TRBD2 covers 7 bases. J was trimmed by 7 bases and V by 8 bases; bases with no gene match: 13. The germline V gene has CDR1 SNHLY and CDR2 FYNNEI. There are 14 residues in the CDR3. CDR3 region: CASGYQWGEGTQYF. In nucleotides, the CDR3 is TGTGCCAGCGGATATCAGTGGGGGGAGGGGACCCAGTACTTC.

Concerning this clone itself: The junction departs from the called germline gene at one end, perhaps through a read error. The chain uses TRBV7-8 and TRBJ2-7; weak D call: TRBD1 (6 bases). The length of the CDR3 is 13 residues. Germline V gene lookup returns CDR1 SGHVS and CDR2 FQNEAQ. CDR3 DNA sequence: TGCGCCAGCAGCTCGGACAGTCACTACGAGCAGTACTTC. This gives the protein CASSSDSHYEQYF.

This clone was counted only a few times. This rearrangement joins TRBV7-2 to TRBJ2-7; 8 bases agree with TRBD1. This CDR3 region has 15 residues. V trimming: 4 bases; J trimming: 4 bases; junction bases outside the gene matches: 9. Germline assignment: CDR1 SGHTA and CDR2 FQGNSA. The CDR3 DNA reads TGTGCCAGCAGCTCGACAGGGGTTAGGTCGTACGAGCAGTACTTC. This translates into CASSSTGVRSYEQYF.

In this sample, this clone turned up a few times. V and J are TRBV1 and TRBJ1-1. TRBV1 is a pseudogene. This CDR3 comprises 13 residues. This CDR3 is CTSRDGTAVEAFF. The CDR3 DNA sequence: TGCACCAGCAGAGACGGGACCGCCGTCGAAGCTTTCTTT.

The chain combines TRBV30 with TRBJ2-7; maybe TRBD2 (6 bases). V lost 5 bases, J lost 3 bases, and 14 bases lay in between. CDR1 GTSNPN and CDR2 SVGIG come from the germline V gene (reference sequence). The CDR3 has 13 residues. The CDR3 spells CAWAGLADYEQYF. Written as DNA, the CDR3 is TGTGCCTGGGCCGGGTTAGCGGACTACGAGCAGTACTTC.

The CDR3 reads CASSQQGPGTEAFF. In DNA, the CDR3 is TGTGCCAGCAGCCAACAGGGACCCGGGACTGAAGCTTTCTTT. The chain uses TRBV7-2 and TRBJ1-1; D may be TRBD1 (6 bases). CDR1 is SGHTA, CDR2 FQGNSA, per germline. The CDR3 covers 14 residues. Trimming cost V 5 bases and J 5 bases, with 15 bases left between them.

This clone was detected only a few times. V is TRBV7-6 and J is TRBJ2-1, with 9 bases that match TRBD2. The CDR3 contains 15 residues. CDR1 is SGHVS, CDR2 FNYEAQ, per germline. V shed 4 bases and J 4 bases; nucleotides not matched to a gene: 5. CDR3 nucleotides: TGTGCCAGCAGCTCAATAGCGGGAGCGTACAATGAGCAGTTCTTC. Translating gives CASSSIAGAYNEQFF.

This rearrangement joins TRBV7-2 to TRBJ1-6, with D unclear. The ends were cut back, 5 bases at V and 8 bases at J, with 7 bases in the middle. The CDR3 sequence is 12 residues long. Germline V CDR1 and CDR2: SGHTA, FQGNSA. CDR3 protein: CASSHLYSPLHF. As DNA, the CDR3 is TGTGCCAGCAGCCATCTTTATTCACCCCTCCACTTT.

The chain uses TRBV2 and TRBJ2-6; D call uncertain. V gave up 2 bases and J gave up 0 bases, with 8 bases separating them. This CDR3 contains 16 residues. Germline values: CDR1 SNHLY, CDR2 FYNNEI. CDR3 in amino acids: CASSERVPSGANVLTF. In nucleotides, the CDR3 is TGTGCCAGCAGTGAACGGGTGCCCTCTGGGGCCAACGTCCTGACTTTC.

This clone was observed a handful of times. DNA for the CDR3: TGTGCCAGCTCACCATCTCTGTCAGCAGATACGCAGTATTTT. Encoded protein: CASSPSLSADTQYF. This rearrangement joins TRBV18 to TRBJ2-3, with unresolved D. The CDR3 spans 14 residues. V dropped 2 bases and J dropped 4 bases, with 10 bases sitting between them. Germline V CDR1 and CDR2: KGHSH, LQKENI.

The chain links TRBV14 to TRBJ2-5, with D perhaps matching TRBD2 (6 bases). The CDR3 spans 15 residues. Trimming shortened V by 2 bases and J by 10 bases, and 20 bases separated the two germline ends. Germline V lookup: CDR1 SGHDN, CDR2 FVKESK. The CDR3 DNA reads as TGTGCCAGCAGCCAAAAAGGGGCCACGTCGGGGGACCAGTACTTC. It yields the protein CASSQKGATSGDQYF.

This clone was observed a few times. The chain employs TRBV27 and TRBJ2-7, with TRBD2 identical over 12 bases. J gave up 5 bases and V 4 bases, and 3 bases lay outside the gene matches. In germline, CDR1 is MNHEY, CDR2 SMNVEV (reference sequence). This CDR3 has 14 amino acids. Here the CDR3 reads CASSYTSGRNEQYF. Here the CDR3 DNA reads TGTGCCAGCAGTTATACTAGCGGGAGGAACGAGCAGTACTTC.

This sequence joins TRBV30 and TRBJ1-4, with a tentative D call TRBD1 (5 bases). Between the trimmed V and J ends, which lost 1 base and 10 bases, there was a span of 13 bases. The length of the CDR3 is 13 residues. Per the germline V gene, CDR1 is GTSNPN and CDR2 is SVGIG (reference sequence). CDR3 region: CAWSETAQGKLFF. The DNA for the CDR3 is TGTGCCTGGAGTGAAACGGCCCAGGGAAAACTGTTTTTT.

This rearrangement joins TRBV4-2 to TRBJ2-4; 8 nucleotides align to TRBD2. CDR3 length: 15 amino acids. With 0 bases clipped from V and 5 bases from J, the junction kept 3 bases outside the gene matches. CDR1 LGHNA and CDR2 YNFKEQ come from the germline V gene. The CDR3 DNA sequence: TGTGCCAGCAGCCAAGACGGAGCGGGAGAAAACATTCAGTACTTC. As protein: CASSQDGAGENIQYF.

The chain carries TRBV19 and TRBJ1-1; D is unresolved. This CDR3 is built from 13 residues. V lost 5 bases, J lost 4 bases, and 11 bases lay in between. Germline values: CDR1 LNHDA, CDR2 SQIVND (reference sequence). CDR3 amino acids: CASSLGSATEAFF. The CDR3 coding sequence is TGTGCCAGTAGTCTGGGTTCGGCCACTGAAGCTTTCTTT.

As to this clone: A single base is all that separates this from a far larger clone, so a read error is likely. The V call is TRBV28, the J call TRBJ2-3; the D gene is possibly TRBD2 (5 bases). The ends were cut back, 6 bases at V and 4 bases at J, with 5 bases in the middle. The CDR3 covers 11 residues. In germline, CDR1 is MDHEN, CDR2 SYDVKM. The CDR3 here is CASSGADTQYF. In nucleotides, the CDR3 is TGTGCCAGCAGCGGGGCAGATACGCAGTATTTT.

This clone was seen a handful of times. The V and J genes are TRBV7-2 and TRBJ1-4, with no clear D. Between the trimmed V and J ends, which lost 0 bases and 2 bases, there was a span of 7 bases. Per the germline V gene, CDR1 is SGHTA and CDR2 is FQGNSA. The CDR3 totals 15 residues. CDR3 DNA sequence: TGTGCCAGCAGCTTAGCCCCGAGTACTAATGAAAAACTGTTTTTT. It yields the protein CASSLAPSTNEKLFF.

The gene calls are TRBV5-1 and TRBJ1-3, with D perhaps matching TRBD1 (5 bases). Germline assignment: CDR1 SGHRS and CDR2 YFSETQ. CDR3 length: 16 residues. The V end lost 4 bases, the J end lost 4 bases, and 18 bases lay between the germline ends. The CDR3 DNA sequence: TGCGCCAGCAGCCCTAGGGACGGCAATACAGGAAACACCATATATTTT. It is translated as CASSPRDGNTGNTIYF.